This T cell receptor (beta chain) is from a study of blood T cell repertoires in COVID-19. Some clones are missing from TCRdb's copy, which holds only in-frame ones; the method was immunoSEQ multiplex PCR. The table has some 130,000 clones, 78% seen once. The J segment lost 4 bases and the V segment lost 6 bases, leaving 7 bases of the junction unmatched. This CDR3 comprises 15 residues. Germline CDR1 is LNHDA and CDR2 is SQIVND (reference sequence). The TCR sequence derives from a woman aged 45-65 years who had recovered from COVID-19. The gene calls are TRBV19 and TRBJ1-5; TRBD1 matches 9 bases. Specimen: PBMCs or T cells enriched from blood (not recorded which). The CDR3 reads CASRYRDRANQPQHF. The DNA for the CDR3 is TGTGCCAGTAGGTACCGGGACAGGGCGAATCAGCCCCAGCATTTT.